The TCR beta chain described here comes from a study of shared clonotypes between healthy human individuals. Repertoires were generated with immunoSEQ multiplex PCR, while TCRdb's copy carries only in-frame clones and drops some. The data show more than 2 million clones, around 96% seen once. Study results and caveats: An anticipated effect of sequencing depth on clonotype sharing among donors was recognized. Non-shared clonotypes displayed generation probabilities falling below those of clonotypes present in all four donors.

Worth noting for this clone: As yet, its antigen is unknown.

Per the germline V gene, CDR1 is MNHEY and CDR2 is SMNVEV (reference sequence). Deletions cut 8 bases from V and 3 bases from J, with 13 bases between. This CDR3 has 14 amino acids. CD45RO-negative, CCR7-positively selected cells formed the naive CD8 fraction, excluding terminally differentiated effector memory CD45RA+ cells. Donors had no recently reported acute infections or vaccinations and were HIV-negative. This rearrangement joins TRBV27 to TRBJ1-4, with D hard to call. The specimen was naive CD8+ T cells sorted from blood. The source of this sequence is a man between 18 and 29 years old in good health. In DNA form, the CDR3 reads TGTGCCAGCCGAAAGGGTGTGCCTAATGAAAAACTGTTTTTT. Protein: CASRKGVPNEKLFF.